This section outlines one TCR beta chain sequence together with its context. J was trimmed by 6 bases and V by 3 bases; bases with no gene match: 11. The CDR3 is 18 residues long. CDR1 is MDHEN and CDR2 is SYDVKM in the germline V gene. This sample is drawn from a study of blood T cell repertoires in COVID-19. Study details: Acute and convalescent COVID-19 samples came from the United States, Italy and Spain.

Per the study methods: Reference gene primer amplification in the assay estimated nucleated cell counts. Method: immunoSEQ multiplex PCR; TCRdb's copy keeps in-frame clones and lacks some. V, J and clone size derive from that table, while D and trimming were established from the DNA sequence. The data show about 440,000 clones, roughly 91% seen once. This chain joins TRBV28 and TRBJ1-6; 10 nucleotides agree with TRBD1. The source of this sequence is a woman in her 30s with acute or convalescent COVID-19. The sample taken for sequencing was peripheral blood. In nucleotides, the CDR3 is TGTGCCAGCAGTTTGGGGGTCGGACAGGGGGTTAGTAATTCACCCCTCCACTTT. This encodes CASSLGVGQGVSNSPLHF.